This TCR beta chain was sequenced for a study of patients and donors after allogeneic stem cell transplantation (dated by TCRdb to about 2020). The library was produced with RT-PCR. The sequencing machine was a NextSeq 550. TCRdb cleaned the public reads at Q25 with fastp, built clones with MiXCR and kept in-frame beta chains. Each CDR3 protein appears once, grouped with its most common genes and DNA. This sample is represented by approximately 200,000 distinct CDR3 sequences; 41% of them were singletons. The ten largest clones take up about 35% of the sample. V loses 4 bases, J loses 6 bases, and the germline ends lie 18 bases apart. CDR1 and CDR2, per the germline V gene, are MGHRA and YSYEKL. Including cysteine and phenylalanine, the CDR3 has 16 amino acids. The only DNA kept is the CDR3, 48 bases in frame from the first base. This clonotype was counted between two and nine times. Its cognate antigen has yet to be identified. No base qualities exist here, and no much larger clone lies one base off it.

What was sequenced was blood, either unsorted or a sorted T cell fraction (not recorded which). The rearrangement combines TRBV4-1 with TRBJ1-4; TRBD1 might be the D gene, on 6 matching bases. The sequence came from a human donor who was either an allogeneic HSCT recipient or a stem cell or donor lymphocyte infusion donor (not recorded which). It is not recorded whose cells these are; they may come from a transplant donor. CDR3 loop: CASSPIFRDNDEKLFF. The sequenced DNA is TGCGCCAGCAGCCCGATCTTCCGGGACAATGATGAAAAACTGTTTTTT.